Each of the 17 T cell receptor beta chains below was sequenced from the same sample in a study of OX40 agonist ivuxolimab in advanced cancers. Library prep was done by the immunoSEQ multiplex PCR assay. TCRdb took over this immuneACCESS table, retaining in-frame rearrangements with V and J assigned. Such tables are incomplete; in checked studies, under half of the missing clones stem from an unresolved V gene, and the remainder is unexplained. The sample data list under 50,000 clones, and more than 75% of these were observed just once. The ten largest make up more than 25% of the sample. The starting material was CD4+ or CD8+ T cells sorted from blood, obtained in a trial of the OX40 agonist ivuxolimab. The receptors were gathered from an adult with an advanced solid tumor such as melanoma, head and neck, liver or kidney cancer.

The chain uses TRBV30 and TRBJ1-2; 7 bases line up with TRBD1. This CDR3 is 12 amino acids long. Germline V lookup: CDR1 GTSNPN, CDR2 SVGIG (reference sequence). Losses at the gene ends were 1 base for V and 4 bases for J; bases not matched to a gene: 0. CDR3 loop: CAWSAGGYGYTF. The CDR3 DNA reads TGTGCCTGGAGTGCAGGGGGCTATGGCTACACCTTC.

The rearrangement links TRBV12-5 to TRBJ2-1, with 7 bases that match TRBD2. The V gene's germline CDR1 is LGHNT and CDR2 FRNRAP. The J segment lost 7 bases and the V segment lost 6 bases, leaving 12 bases of the junction unmatched. CDR3 length equals 15 residues. The CDR3 spells CASGPGTTMWNEQFF. The CDR3 DNA is TGTGCTAGTGGCCCCGGGACTACCATGTGGAATGAGCAGTTCTTC.

The chain is built from TRBV7-2 and TRBJ2-1, with TRBD1 identical over 8 bases. CDR3 length: 14 residues. V shed 5 bases and J 8 bases; nucleotides not matched to a gene: 8. Germline values: CDR1 SGHTA, CDR2 FQGNSA. CDR3 DNA sequence: TGTGCCAGCAGCACTGGACAGGGATGGGATGAGCAGTTCTTC. It is translated as CASSTGQGWDEQFF.

This chain links TRBV10-3 with TRBJ2-3; D possibly uses TRBD1 or TRBD2 (5 bases each). The germline V gene has CDR1 ENHRY and CDR2 SYGVKD. This CDR3 region has 14 residues. The V end lost 3 bases, the J end lost 2 bases, and 9 bases lay between the germline ends. CDR3 in amino acids: CAISDRGVTDTQYF. The CDR3 nucleotides are TGTGCCATCAGTGATAGAGGGGTCACAGATACGCAGTATTTT.

The chain links TRBV7-2 to TRBJ1-3; no reliable D call. Germline loops: CDR1 SGHTA, CDR2 FQGNSA. This CDR3 contains 17 residues. The ends were cut back, 5 bases at V and 2 bases at J, with 19 bases in the middle. CDR3 bases: TGTGCCAGCAGCCAGTACGGGAGGGTGAGCGCTGGAAACACCATATATTTT. Its protein is CASSQYGRVSAGNTIYF.

This clone was counted once. V usage is TRBV7-6 and J usage is TRBJ2-5, with 9 nucleotides matching TRBD1. The germline gives CDR1 SGHVS, CDR2 FNYEAQ. This CDR3 region has 15 residues. The junction had 2 bases not matched to a gene; V was cut back by 1 base and J by 2 bases. This CDR3 is CASSLGGTGQETQYF. The CDR3 region has the DNA TGTGCCAGCAGCTTAGGGGGGACAGGGCAAGAGACCCAGTACTTC.

The rearrangement joins TRBV5-4 to TRBJ2-7; 12 bases line up with TRBD2. The CDR3 is 20 amino acids. CDR1 and CDR2 (germline): SGHNT, YYREEE (reference sequence). Trimming at V came to 6 bases and at J to 0 bases, leaving 19 bases not matched to a gene. Written as DNA, the CDR3 is TGTGCCAGCAACCGGAGACTAGCGGGAGAGAATATCCGTGGCTCCTACGAGCAGTACTTC. This encodes CASNRRLAGENIRGSYEQYF.

This chain uses TRBV30 with TRBJ2-3; 9 bases fit TRBD1. The CDR3 covers 15 residues. Germline CDR1 and CDR2: GTSNPN and SVGIG (reference sequence). V trimming: 1 base; J trimming: 0 bases; junction bases outside the gene matches: 2. The CDR3 region is CAWSGQGVSTDTQYF. For the CDR3, the DNA is TGTGCCTGGAGTGGACAGGGGGTTAGCACAGATACGCAGTATTTT. Combining the CDR3 with reference TRBV30 and TRBJ2-3 gives the whole variable domain SQTIHQWPATLVQPVGSPLSLECTVEGTSNPNLYWYRQAAGRGLQLLFYSVGIGQISSEVPQNLSASRPQDRQFILSSKKLLLSDSGFYLCAWSGQGVSTDTQYFGPGTRLTVL.

The sample holds a few counts of this clone. Written as DNA, the CDR3 is TGTGCCAGCAGAACCACGGGGACCCACTACGAGCAGTACTTC. Translation gives CASRTTGTHYEQYF. J is TRBJ2-7 and V is TRBV6-6; TRBD1 or TRBD2 may be the D gene (5 bases each). The V and J ends lost 6 bases and 3 bases respectively, with 15 bases between them. Germline V gene data show CDR1 as MNHNY and CDR2 as SVGAGI (reference sequence). The CDR3 runs 14 residues.

V is TRBV28 and J is TRBJ1-4; D is uncertain. Trimming left V 4 bases short and J 0 bases short, with 6 bases between. CDR3 size: 14 residues. Germline V gives CDR1 MDHEN, CDR2 SYDVKM. The CDR3 nucleotides are TGTGCCAGCAGTTCTCCTGCAACTAATGAAAAACTGTTTTTT. Translating gives CASSSPATNEKLFF.

The chain couples TRBV5-5 to TRBJ2-5; the D is unclear. The CDR3 runs 14 residues. V dropped 1 base and J dropped 4 bases, with 11 bases sitting between them. From germline, CDR1 is SGHKS and CDR2 YYEKEE (reference sequence). CDR3 residues: CASSLLYDGETQYF. CDR3 in DNA: TGTGCCAGCAGCTTGCTGTATGATGGAGAGACCCAGTACTTC. The whole variable domain, remainder taken from reference TRBV5-5 and TRBJ2-5, is DAGVTQSPTHLIKTRGQQVTLRCSPISGHKSVSWYQQVLGQGPQFIFQYYEKEERGRGNFPDRFSARQFPNYSSELNVNALLLGDSALYLCASSLLYDGETQYFGPGTRLLVL.

This chain links TRBV7-8 with TRBJ2-1; TRBD2 agrees at 8 bases. Germline-derived CDR1 and CDR2 are SGHVS and FQNEAQ. The CDR3 has 14 amino acids. V shed 3 bases and J 9 bases; nucleotides not matched to a gene: 7. The CDR3 loop reads CASSFREGRSEQFF. The CDR3 DNA is TGTGCCAGCAGCTTCCGGGAGGGCCGGAGTGAGCAGTTCTTC.

The CDR3 coding sequence is TGTGCCAGCAGACCTGGACAGGGGAAAGCAACTAATGAAAAACTGTTTTTT. Its translation is CASRPGQGKATNEKLFF. The chain employs TRBV7-9 and TRBJ1-4, with 9 bases that match TRBD1. This CDR3 spans 17 amino acids. CDR1 is SEHNR, CDR2 FQNEAQ, per germline (reference sequence). V was pared by 6 bases and J by 0 bases, with 8 bases of the junction left unmatched.

The chain joins TRBV6-5 to TRBJ1-5; unclear D gene. Germline values: CDR1 MNHEY, CDR2 SVGAGI. V gave up 6 bases and J gave up 2 bases, with 14 bases separating them. The CDR3 consists of 15 residues. In DNA, the CDR3 is TGTGCCAGCAGCCAGGAGGGAAGAGGCAATCAGCCCCAGCATTTT. Residues: CASSQEGRGNQPQHF.

Here the CDR3 reads CASSSGMPNEQFF. The CDR3 bases are TGTGCCAGCAGTAGCGGGATGCCCAATGAGCAGTTCTTC. The V gene is TRBV5-4, the J gene TRBJ2-1, with TRBD2 matching 8 bases. The germline gives CDR1 SGHNT, CDR2 YYREEE (reference sequence). The CDR3 runs 13 residues. The trim removed 5 bases at V and 6 bases at J, leaving 4 bases unmatched.

The chain links TRBV6-1 to TRBJ1-6; TRBD1 matches 10 bases. From germline, CDR1 is MNHNS and CDR2 SASEGT. This CDR3 is 16 amino acids long. Trimming took 0 bases from V and 9 from J; bases not matched to a gene: 5. CDR3 region: CASSEAGGQGTSPLHF. The CDR3, as DNA: TGTGCCAGCAGTGAAGCGGGGGGACAGGGGACTTCACCCCTCCACTTT.

The rearrangement joins TRBV20-1 to TRBJ2-1; 8 bases match TRBD2. Trimming at V came to 6 bases and at J to 9 bases, leaving 4 bases not matched to a gene. The CDR3 loop spans 11 amino acids. Germline loops: CDR1 DFQATT, CDR2 SNEGSKA (reference sequence). The CDR3: CSAGLVFEQFF. CDR3 DNA sequence: TGCAGTGCGGGACTAGTTTTTGAGCAGTTCTTC.